This TCR beta chain emerged from a study of CXCR3-negative and CXCR3-positive naive CD8 T cells. Regarding the study as a whole: Naive cells positive for CXCR3 carried more hydrophobic TRB CDR3s than CXCR3-negative ones.

CD45RO-CCR7+CD27+CD95- defined naive CD8+ T cells. To note about this clonotype: Its antigen is unidentified.

5' RACE that incorporated UMI labels was used to prepare the TRB cDNA libraries. TCRdb re-analyzed the 5' RACE reads; it lists each CDR3 protein once, without DNA. In total, the table holds some 140,000 distinct CDR3 sequences. The CDR3 has 14 residues. The origin of this receptor is a human donor in good health. Some clones in this sample may be carry-over from other donors' samples. This chain uses TRBV12-3 or TRBV12-4 with TRBJ1-2; the TRBD1 assignment by TCRdb is unverifiable without DNA. The source material was naive CXCR3+ CD8+ T cells from blood. As for subset: CD45RO-CCR7+CD27+CD95- naive CD8+ T cells expressing CXCR3 (TNR3+). This CDR3 reads CASSPLGGNYGYTF.